A single TCR beta chain is shown here with its context. The sample holds a few counts of this clonotype. Its recognized antigen is unknown. The sample holds no much larger clone one base away, and base qualities are not on file. CDR1 and CDR2 are read off the germline V gene as SGHTA and FQGNSA. The CDR3 goes from the cysteine to the phenylalanine over 15 residues. Only the CDR3 portion is preserved as DNA: 45 bases, with reading frame beginning at the first base. Trimming takes 0 bases from V and 6 bases from J, and the germline ends sit 11 bases apart. Instrument on record: Illumina HiSeq 2500. Quantitative 5'-RACE with molecular barcodes was the method used to prepare the TCR beta libraries. The study's own analysis went as follows. To identify disease-linked TCR variants, a new computational method was used, one built on a probabilistic model of VDJ rearrangement. TCRdb reanalyzed the raw reads on its own, using fastp at Q25 for trimming and MiXCR for clone calling, and kept in-frame beta chains. Each CDR3 protein appears once, grouped with its most common genes and DNA. The V and J calls and clone size come from TCRdb's table, not from the authors' own analysis. The sample includes about 140,000 distinct CDR3 sequences, with about 8% observed a single time. 7.3% of the sample is held by the ten biggest clonotypes.

The sample comes from a study of CD8 T cells in ankylosing spondylitis (dated by TCRdb to 2016 to 2017). Notes on the research overall: The study set out to find disease-linked TCR variants by profiling T cell receptor beta repertoires in ankylosing spondylitis patients and healthy donors. Peripheral blood was sampled, and synovial fluid was additionally collected from ankylosing spondylitis patients. The full study cohort was made up of under 30 ankylosing spondylitis patients and some 100 healthy donors.

Summary of the overall study and its limitations: A TCR beta motif of several highly homologous amino acid variants appeared characteristic of blood from ankylosing spondylitis patients. Some motif variants had previously been reported in the synovial fluid and blood of reactive arthritis patients, which suggests shared mechanisms of disease initiation. The disease-linked clones showed a CD8+ phenotype and occurred at relatively low frequencies in peripheral blood. According to the report, matched synovial fluid samples from ankylosing spondylitis patients were significantly enriched for the disease-linked clones.

Synovial fluid samples were paired with blood samples taken from the same ankylosing spondylitis patients. Material: synovial fluid, either unsorted or a sorted T cell fraction (not recorded which). The sequence derives from a male donor with ankylosing spondylitis. The sequence is built from TRBV7-2 and TRBJ2-2, with no confidently assigned D gene. The DNA sequence reads TGTGCCAGCAGCTTAGCGGGGAAAGTTGCCGGGGAGCTGTTTTTT. This translates into CASSLAGKVAGELFF.